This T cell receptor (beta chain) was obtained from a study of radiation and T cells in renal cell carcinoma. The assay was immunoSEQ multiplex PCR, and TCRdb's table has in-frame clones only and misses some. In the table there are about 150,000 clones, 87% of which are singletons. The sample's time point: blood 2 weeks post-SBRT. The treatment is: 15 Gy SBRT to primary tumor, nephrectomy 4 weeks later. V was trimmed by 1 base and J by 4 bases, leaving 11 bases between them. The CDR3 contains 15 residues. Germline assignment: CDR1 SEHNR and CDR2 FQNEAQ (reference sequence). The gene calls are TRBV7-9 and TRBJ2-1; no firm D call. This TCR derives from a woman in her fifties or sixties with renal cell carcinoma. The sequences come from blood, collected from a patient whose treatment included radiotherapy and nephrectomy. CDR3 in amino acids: CASSLGMSRYNEQFF. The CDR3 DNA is TGTGCCAGCAGCTTAGGCATGAGCCGATACAATGAGCAGTTCTTC.